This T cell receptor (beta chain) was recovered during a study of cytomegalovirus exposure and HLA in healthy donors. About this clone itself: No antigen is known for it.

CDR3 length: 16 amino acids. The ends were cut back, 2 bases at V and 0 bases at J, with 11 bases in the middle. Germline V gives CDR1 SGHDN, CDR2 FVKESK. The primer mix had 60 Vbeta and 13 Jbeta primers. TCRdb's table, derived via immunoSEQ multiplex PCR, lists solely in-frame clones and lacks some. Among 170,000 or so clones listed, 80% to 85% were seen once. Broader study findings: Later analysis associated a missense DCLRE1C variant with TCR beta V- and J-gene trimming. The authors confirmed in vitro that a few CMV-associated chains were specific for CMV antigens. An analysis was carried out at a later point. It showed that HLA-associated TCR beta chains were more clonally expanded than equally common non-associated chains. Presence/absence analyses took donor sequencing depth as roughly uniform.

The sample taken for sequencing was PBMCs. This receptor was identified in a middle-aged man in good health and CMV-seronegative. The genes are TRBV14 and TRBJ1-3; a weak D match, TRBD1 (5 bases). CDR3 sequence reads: CASSQQEGSSGNTIYF. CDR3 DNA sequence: TGTGCCAGCAGCCAACAGGAGGGGAGCTCTGGAAACACCATATATTTT.